The TCR beta chain described here comes from a study of blood T cell repertoires in COVID-19. Clones were read by immunoSEQ multiplex PCR, and TCRdb kept only the in-frame ones, dropping some. In the table there are about 88,000 clones, about nine tenths of which are singletons. This receptor was obtained from a man aged 18-30 years with COVID-19, enrolled during active disease. Sequencing used peripheral blood.

CDR3 sequence reads: CASSLRFDVNTEAFF. CDR3 DNA sequence: TGTGCCAGCAGTTTGCGTTTCGATGTGAACACTGAAGCTTTCTTT. The chain is built from TRBV28 and TRBJ1-1; D unclear. Per the germline V gene, CDR1 is MDHEN and CDR2 is SYDVKM. V was pared by 3 bases and J by 0 bases, with 11 bases between. CDR3 length equals 15 residues. The variable domain in full, with the rest retrieved from reference TRBV28 and TRBJ1-1, is DVKVTQSSRYLVKRTGEKVFLECVQDMDHENMFWYRQDPGLGLRLIYFSYDVKMKEKGDIPEGYSVSREKKERFSLILESASTNQTSMYLCASSLRFDVNTEAFFGQGTRLTVV.